This paragraph covers one T cell receptor (beta chain) sequence. No antigen is known for it. Trimming pared 0 bases from V and 3 bases from J, leaving 6 bases between. This CDR3 spans 13 amino acids. The germline CDR1 and CDR2 sequences are SGDLS and YYNGEE. The sample originates from a study of beta chain features in type 1 diabetes. As for the study in general: Regarding age, gender and cell yields, patients proved similar to healthy donors. Across the samples, 90 million to 120 million sorted cells were examined in total. Regarding the study as a whole: Lower insertion and higher deletion counts appeared at VDJ junctions in type 1 diabetes patients.

What was sequenced were expressed TCRB transcripts, since all of the isolated RNA had been reverse transcribed. The table came from immunoSEQ multiplex PCR; TCRdb's copy has only in-frame clones and leaves some out. The data show hundreds of thousands of clones, with 11% to 15% seen just once and roughly 0.036% held by the top ten. The sample comprised naive CD4+ T cells from blood. V and J are TRBV9 and TRBJ1-2; D ambiguous. This TCR derives from a man aged 25-45 years in good health. The CDR3 region is CASSVDGDYGYTF. As DNA, the CDR3 is TGTGCCAGCAGCGTAGATGGTGACTATGGCTACACCTTC.